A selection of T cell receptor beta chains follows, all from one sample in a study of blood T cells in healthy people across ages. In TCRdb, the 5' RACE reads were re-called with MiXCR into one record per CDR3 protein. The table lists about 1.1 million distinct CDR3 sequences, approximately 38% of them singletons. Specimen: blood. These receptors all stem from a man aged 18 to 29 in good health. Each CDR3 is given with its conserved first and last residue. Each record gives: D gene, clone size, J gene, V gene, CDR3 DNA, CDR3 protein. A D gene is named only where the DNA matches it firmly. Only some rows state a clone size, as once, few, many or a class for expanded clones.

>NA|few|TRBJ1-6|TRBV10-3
TGTGCCATCTCAGGGACTGGCGGTTCACCCCTCCACTTT
CAISGTGGSPLHF
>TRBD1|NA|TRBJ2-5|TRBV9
TGTGCCAGCAGCGCAACCGGGACAGACAATGAGCAGTACTTC
CASSATGTDNEQYF
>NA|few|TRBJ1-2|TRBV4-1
TGCGCCAGCAGCCAGGGACTCAGGGGTCGGCCGAAACCTTATGGCTACACCTTC
CASSQGLRGRPKPYGYTF
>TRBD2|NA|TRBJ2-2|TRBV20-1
TGCAGTGCTAGGACTAGCGGGGACACCGGGGAGCTGTTTTTT
CSARTSGDTGELFF
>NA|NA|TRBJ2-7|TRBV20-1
TGCAGTGCTAGATATGGGATAGTGGACTACGAGCAGTACTTC
CSARYGIVDYEQYF
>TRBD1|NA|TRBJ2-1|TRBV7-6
TGTGCCAGCAGCTCTCTCCCAAGTGGGACAGACAATGAGCAGTTCTTC
CASSSLPSGTDNEQFF
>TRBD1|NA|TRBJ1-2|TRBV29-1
TGCAGCGTTCAAGATCTCGGGACAGAAAAGCCCTATGGCTACACCTTC
CSVQDLGTEKPYGYTF
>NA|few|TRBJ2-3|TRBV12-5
TGTGCTAGTGGACCCGAGGGACGAGATACGCAGTATTTT
CASGPEGRDTQYF
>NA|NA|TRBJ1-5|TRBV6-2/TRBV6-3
TGTGCCAGGGTGGGGGTAGTAAATCAGCCCCAGCATTTT
CARVGVVNQPQHF
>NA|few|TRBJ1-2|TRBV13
TGTGCCAGCAGCTTAGTAGGCGGAGGGTTCTATGGCTACACCTTC
CASSLVGGGFYGYTF
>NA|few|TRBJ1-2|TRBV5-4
TGTGCCAGCAGCTCGGACAGCGTCTACTATGGCTACACCTTC
CASSSDSVYYGYTF